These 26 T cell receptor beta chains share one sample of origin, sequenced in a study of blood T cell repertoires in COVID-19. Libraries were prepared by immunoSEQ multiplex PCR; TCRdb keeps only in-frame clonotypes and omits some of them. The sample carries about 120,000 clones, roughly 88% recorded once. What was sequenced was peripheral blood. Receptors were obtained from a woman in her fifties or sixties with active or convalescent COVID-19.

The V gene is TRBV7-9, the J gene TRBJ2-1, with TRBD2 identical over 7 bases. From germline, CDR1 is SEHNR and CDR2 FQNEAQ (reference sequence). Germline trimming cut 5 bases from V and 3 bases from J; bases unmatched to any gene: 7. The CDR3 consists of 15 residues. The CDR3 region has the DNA TGTGCCAGCAGCCGACTAGCACCTAGCTACAATGAGCAGTTCTTC. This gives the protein CASSRLAPSYNEQFF. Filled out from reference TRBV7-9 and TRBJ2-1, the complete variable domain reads DTGVSQNPRHKITKRGQNVTFRCDPISEHNRLYWYRQTLGQGPEFLTYFQNEAQLEKSRLLSDRFSAERPKGSFSTLEIQRTEQGDSAMYLCASSRLAPSYNEQFFGPGTRLTVL.

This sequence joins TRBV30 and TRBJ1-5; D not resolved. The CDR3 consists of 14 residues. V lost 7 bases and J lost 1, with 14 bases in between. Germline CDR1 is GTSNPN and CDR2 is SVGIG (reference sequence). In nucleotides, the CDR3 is TGTGCCTCAACGAGTGGCGGCAGCAATCAGCCCCAGCATTTT. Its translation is CASTSGGSNQPQHF.

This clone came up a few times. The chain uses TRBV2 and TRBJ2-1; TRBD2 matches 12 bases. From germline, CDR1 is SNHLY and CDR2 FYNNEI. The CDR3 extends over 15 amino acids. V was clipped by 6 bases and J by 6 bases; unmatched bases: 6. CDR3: CASRRLAGAINEQFF. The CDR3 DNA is TGTGCCAGCAGGAGACTAGCGGGAGCTATCAATGAGCAGTTCTTC.

In DNA, the CDR3 is TGTGCCAGCAGTTTACAGCGGAGCACAGATACGCAGTATTTT. Protein product: CASSLQRSTDTQYF. The rearrangement uses TRBV27 and TRBJ2-3; TRBD2 is a possible D gene (5 bases). The CDR3 has 14 amino acids. Trimming removed 2 bases from V and 0 bases from J, with 6 bases in between. Looked up from germline, CDR1 is MNHEY and CDR2 is SMNVEV (reference sequence).

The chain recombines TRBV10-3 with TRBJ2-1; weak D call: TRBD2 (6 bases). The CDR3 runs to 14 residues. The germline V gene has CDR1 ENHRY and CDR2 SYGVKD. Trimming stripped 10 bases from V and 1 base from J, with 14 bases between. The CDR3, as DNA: TGTGCCAGCACCGGGAGCATGTCCTACAATGAGCAGTTCTTC. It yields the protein CASTGSMSYNEQFF.

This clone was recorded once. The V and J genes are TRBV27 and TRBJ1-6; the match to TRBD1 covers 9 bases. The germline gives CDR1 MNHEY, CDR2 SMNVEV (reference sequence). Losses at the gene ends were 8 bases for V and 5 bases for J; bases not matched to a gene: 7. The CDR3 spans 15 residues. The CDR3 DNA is TGTGCCAGCTGGTTGAGGACAGGGGATAATTCACCCCTCCACTTT. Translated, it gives CASWLRTGDNSPLHF.

Written as DNA, the CDR3 is TGTGCCAGCAGTGACACGGGGGTCGGACAGCCCCAGCATTTT. This encodes CASSDTGVGQPQHF. This chain connects TRBV2 to TRBJ1-5; perhaps TRBD1 as D (5 bases). The CDR3 extends over 14 amino acids. The V and J ends lost 3 bases and 7 bases respectively, with 13 bases between them. Germline V gene data show CDR1 as SNHLY and CDR2 as FYNNEI.

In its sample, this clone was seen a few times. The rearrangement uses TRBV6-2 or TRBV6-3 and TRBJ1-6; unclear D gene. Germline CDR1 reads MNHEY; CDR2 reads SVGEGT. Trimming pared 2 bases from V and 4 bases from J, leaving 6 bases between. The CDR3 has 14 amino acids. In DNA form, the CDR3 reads TGTGCCAGCAGTTACGGCAGGTATAATTCACCCCTCCACTTT. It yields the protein CASSYGRYNSPLHF.

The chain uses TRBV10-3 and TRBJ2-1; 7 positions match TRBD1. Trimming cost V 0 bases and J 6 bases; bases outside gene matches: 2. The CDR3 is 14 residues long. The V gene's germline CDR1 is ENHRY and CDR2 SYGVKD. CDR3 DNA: TGTGCCATCAGTGAGTCGACAGGGACCAATGAGCAGTTCTTC. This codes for CAISESTGTNEQFF.

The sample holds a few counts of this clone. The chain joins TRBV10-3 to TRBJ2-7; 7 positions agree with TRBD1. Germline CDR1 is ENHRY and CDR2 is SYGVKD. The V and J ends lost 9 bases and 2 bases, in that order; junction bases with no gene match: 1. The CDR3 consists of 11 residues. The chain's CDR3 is CAMGQTYEQYF. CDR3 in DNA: TGTGCCATGGGACAGACCTACGAGCAGTACTTC.

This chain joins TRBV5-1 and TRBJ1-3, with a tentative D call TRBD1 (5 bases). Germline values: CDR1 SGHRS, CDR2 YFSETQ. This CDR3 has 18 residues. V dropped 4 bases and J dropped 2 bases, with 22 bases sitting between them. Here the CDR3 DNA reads TGCGCCAGCAGCCTAGGAGGAGGGGAGAGGTGGGCTGGAAACACCATATATTTT. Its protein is CASSLGGGERWAGNTIYF.

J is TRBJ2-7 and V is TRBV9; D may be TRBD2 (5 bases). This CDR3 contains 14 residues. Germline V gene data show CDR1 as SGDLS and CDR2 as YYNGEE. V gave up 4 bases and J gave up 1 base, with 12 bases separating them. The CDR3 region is CASSPQGLSYEQYF. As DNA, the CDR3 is TGTGCCAGCAGCCCCCAAGGACTGTCCTACGAGCAGTACTTC.

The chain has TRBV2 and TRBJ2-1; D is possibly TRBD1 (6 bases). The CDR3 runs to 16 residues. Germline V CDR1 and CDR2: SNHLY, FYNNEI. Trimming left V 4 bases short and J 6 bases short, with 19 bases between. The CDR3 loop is CASSGTDRTPLNEQFF. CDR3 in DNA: TGTGCCAGCAGTGGCACGGACAGAACTCCCCTCAATGAGCAGTTCTTC.

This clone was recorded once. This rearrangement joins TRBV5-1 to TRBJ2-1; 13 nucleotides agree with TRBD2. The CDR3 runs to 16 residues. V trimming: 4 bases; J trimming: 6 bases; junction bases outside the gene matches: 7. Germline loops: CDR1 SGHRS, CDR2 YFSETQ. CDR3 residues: CASSVPGLAGSNEQFF. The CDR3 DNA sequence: TGCGCCAGCAGCGTTCCGGGACTAGCGGGATCCAATGAGCAGTTCTTC.

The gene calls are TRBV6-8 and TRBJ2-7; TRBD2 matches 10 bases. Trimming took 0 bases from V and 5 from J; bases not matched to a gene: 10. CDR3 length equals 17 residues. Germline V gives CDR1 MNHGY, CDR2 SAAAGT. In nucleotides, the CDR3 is TGTGCCAGCAGTTACTCGGCCAGGTTAACTAGCGGGAACGAGCAGTACTTC. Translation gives CASSYSARLTSGNEQYF.

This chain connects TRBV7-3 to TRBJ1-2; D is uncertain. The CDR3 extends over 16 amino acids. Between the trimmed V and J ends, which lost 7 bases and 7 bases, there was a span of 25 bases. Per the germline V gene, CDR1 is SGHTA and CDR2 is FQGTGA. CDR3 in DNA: TGTGCCAGCACCATAGAGCTGATGCCAACCTCAGGTGGCTACACCTTC. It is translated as CASTIELMPTSGGYTF.

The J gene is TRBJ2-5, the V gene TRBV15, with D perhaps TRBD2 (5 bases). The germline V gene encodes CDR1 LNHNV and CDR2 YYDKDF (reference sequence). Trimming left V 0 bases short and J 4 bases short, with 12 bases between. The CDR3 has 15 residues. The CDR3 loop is CATSRDRGEGETQYF. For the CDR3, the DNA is TGTGCCACCAGCAGAGATCGAGGCGAGGGAGAGACCCAGTACTTC.

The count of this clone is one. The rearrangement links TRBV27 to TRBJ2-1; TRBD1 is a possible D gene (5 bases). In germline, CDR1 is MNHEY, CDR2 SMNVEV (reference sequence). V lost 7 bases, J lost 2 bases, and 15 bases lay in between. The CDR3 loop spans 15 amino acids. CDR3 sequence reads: CASTSGLAPYNEQFF. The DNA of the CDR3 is TGTGCCAGCACCTCAGGGTTAGCCCCCTACAATGAGCAGTTCTTC.

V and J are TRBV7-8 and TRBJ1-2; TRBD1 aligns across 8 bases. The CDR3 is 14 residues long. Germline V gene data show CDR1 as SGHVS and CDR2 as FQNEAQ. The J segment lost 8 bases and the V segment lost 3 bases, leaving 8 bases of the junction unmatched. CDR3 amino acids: CASSLDRASGGYTF. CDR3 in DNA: TGTGCCAGCAGCTTGGACAGGGCATCGGGAGGCTACACCTTC.

The CDR3 is CASSARGREDTQYF. The CDR3 coding sequence is TGTGCCAGCAGCGCAAGGGGTAGGGAAGATACGCAGTATTTT. J is TRBJ2-3 and V is TRBV7-3, with D perhaps matching TRBD1 (5 bases). The ends were cut back, 5 bases at V and 5 bases at J, with 14 bases in the middle. The CDR3 has 14 residues. The germline CDR1 and CDR2 sequences are SGHTA and FQGTGA.

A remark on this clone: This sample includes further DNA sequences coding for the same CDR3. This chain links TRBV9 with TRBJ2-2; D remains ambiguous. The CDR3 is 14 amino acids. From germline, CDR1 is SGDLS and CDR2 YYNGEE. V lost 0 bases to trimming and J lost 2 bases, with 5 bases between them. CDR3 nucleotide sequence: TGTGCCAGCAGCGTAGCGGGTAACACCGGGGAGCTGTTTTTT. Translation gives CASSVAGNTGELFF.

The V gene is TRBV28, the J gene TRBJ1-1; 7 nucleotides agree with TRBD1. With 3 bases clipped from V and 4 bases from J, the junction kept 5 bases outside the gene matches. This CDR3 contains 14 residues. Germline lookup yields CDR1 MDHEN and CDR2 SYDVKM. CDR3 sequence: CASSFRDRVTEAFF. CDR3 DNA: TGTGCCAGCAGTTTCCGAGACAGGGTCACTGAAGCTTTCTTT.

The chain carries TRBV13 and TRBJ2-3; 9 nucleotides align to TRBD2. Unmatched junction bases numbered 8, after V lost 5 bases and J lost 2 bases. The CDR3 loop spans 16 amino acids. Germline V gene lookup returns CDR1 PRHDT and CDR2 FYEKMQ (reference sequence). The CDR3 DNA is TGTGCCAGCAGCCCCGAGCGGGGGGTTACCACAGATACGCAGTATTTT. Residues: CASSPERGVTTDTQYF.

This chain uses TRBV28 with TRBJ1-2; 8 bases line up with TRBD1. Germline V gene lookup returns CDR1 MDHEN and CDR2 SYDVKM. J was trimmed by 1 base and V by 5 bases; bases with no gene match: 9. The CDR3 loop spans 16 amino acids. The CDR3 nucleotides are TGTGCCAGCAGTCTGCAGGGGGCTGGTCGTAACTATGGCTACACCTTC. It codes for CASSLQGAGRNYGYTF.

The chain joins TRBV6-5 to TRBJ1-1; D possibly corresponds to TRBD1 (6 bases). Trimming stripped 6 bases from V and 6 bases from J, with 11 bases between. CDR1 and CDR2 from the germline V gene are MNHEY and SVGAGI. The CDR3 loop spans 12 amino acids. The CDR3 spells CASRRTVAEAFF. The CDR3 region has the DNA TGTGCCAGCAGGCGGACAGTTGCTGAAGCTTTCTTT.

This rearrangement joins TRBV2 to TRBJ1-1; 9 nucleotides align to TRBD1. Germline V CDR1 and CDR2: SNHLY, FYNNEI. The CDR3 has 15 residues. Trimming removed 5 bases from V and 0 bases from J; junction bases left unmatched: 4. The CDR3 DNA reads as TGTGCCAGCAGTAGGGGACAGGGTTTGAACACTGAAGCTTTCTTT. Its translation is CASSRGQGLNTEAFF.